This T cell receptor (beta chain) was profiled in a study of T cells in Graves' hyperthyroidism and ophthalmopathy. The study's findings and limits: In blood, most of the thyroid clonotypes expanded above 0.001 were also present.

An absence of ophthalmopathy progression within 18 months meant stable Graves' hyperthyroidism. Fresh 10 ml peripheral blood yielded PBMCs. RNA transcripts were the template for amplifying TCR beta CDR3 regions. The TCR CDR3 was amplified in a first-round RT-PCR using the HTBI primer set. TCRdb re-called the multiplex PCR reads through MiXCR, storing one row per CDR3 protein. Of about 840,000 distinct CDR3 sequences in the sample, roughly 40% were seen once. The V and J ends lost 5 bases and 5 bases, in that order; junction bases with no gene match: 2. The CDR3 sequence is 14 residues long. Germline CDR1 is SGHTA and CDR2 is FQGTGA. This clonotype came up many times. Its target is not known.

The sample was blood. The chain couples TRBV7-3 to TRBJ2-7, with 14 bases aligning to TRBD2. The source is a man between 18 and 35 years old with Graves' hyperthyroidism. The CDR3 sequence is CASSTGLAGDEQYF. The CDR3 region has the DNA TGTGCCAGCAGCACGGGACTAGCGGGGGACGAGCAGTACTTC.